The text below deals with one TCR beta chain. The antigen remains unidentified. The data were taken from a study of CD8 T cells in ankylosing spondylitis. Study conclusions and caveats: Earlier reports found some motif variants in synovial fluid and blood in reactive arthritis. Seven or eight highly homologous variants formed a TCR beta motif that appeared characteristic of ankylosing spondylitis blood. Clones that were linked to disease were CD8+ and were relatively rare in peripheral blood.

Libraries of TCR beta came from quantitative 5'-RACE with molecular barcodes. In TCRdb, the 5' RACE reads were re-called with MiXCR into one record per CDR3 protein. The sample lists roughly 30,000 distinct CDR3 sequences, roughly 5.3% occurring once. Trimming took off 0 bases at V and 6 bases at J, with 15 bases between the two ends. CDR3 length: 15 residues. CDR1 SGDLS and CDR2 YYNGEE come from the germline V gene. V usage is TRBV9 and J usage is TRBJ2-5; D perhaps matches TRBD2 (5 bases). Sequenced input: blood, either unsorted or a sorted T cell fraction (not recorded which). The receptor was isolated from a female donor with ankylosing spondylitis or in good health (not recorded which). The CDR3 coding sequence is TGTGCCAGCAGCGTAGCCAGCGGAGAGGAGAAGACCCAGTACTTC. Amino acid sequence: CASSVASGEEKTQYF.